This T cell receptor (beta chain) was documented in a study of cytomegalovirus exposure and HLA in healthy donors. The CDR3 is made up of 12 amino acids. CDR1 LNHDA and CDR2 SQIVND come from the germline V gene (reference sequence). V was cut by 6 bases and J by 1 base, with 6 bases left in between. Regarding this clone: Its specificity is unknown.

The study's findings and limits: A few chains linked to CMV were shown in vitro to be specific for CMV antigens.

The PCR employed 60 Vbeta primers together with 13 Jbeta primers. The table came from immunoSEQ multiplex PCR; TCRdb's copy has only in-frame clones and leaves some out. This sample has 100,000 to 150,000 clones; approximately 84% occur once, and the top ten carry approximately 1.8%. Sequences were obtained from PBMCs. This chain connects TRBV19 to TRBJ1-2; D is uncertain. This clonotype was sampled from a woman in her forties in good health and CMV-seronegative. The CDR3 reads CASSTVNYGYTF. Written as DNA, the CDR3 is TGTGCCAGTAGCACAGTTAACTATGGCTACACCTTC.